This record looks at one TCR beta chain sequence and its context. Its target antigen remains unknown. No base qualities exist here, and no much larger clone lies one base off it. The donors belonged to the validation cohort of around 130 subjects, which was separate from the approximately 610-subject first cohort. The source of the sample is a study of cytomegalovirus exposure and HLA in healthy donors (TCRdb year 2017). At the level of the whole study: According to a later analysis, one platform produced both the roughly 110 validation repertoires and the 700 or so repertoires of the first cohort. The study was designed to test whether signatures of past pathogen exposure could be identified by cataloging public T cell receptors. Along with the approximately 700-subject first cohort, a separate validation cohort of over 90 different subjects was used. To predict cytomegalovirus infection status, the study combined high-throughput TCR immunosequencing, statistical association of individual TCRs with disease status, and machine learning.

On the study overall, not on this receptor specifically: A few of the identified cytomegalovirus-associated TCR beta chains were confirmed in vitro to be specific for cytomegalovirus antigens. In both the original and validation cohorts, the classifier was reported to diagnose cytomegalovirus status with high specificity and sensitivity. Subsequent analysis determined that TCRs grouped into clusters in the first cohort also showed a tendency toward co-occurrence across the 120 or so validation repertoires, and 94% of cluster scores exceeded 0. While some public TCRs were present in many individuals, most TCR sequences turned up only very rarely across donors. According to the authors, the approach could potentially be generalized to other disease states and immunological phenotypes. A later analysis had no HLA typing for the validation cohort, so co-occurrence there was scored across all 120 repertoires. In the study, some 160 TCR beta chains were listed as associated with cytomegalovirus.

The library relied on the immunoSEQ multiplex PCR assay. As for how the authors treated the data: A statistical classification framework was built to diagnose cytomegalovirus status from the catalog of TCR beta chain sequences. In TCRdb, the immuneACCESS table is reduced to in-frame sequences with V and J assigned. These tables do not hold every clone; where another copy was compared, an unresolved V gene accounts for under half, and the others remain unexplained. For V, J and clone size, that table is used; D and trimming come from the DNA. This sample gives some 130,000 clones in total; approximately 82% of them show up just once. 25% to 30% of the sample lies in the top ten. Sequencing was carried out using PBMCs. The origin of this receptor is a man aged 25 to 45 in good health and CMV-seropositive.

This receptor has the CDR3 CASSGPRGRSTEAFF. The bases are TGTGCCAGCAGTGGCCCACGAGGTCGGAGCACTGAAGCTTTCTTT. Recombination joined TRBV25-1 with TRBJ1-1; the D gene identity is not certain. The CDR3 covers 15 residues, taking in both the cysteine and the phenylalanine. Only the CDR3 region is kept as DNA, spanning 45 bases read in frame from base 1. Per the germline V gene, MGHDK is the CDR1 and SYGVNS is the CDR2. V is cut by 4 bases and J by 4 bases, and the space between the germline ends is 16 bases.